These 20 T cell receptor beta chains came from one sample sequenced in a study of CD8+CD57+ T cells in acquired aplastic anemia (dated by TCRdb to between 2018 and 2020). The reads were generated on an Illumina HiSeq 2000. Genomic DNA was used as template for profiling of TCR beta VDJ combinations and CDR3 sequences. TCRdb trimmed the raw reads at Q25, called clones with MiXCR and kept productive beta chains. Here each entry gathers all rows of one CDR3 protein and keeps the most common genes and DNA. In this sample the table shows under 250,000 distinct CDR3 sequences, 34% of which occur a single time. The ten largest account for roughly 1.1% of the sample. What was sequenced was sorted CD4+, CD8+, or CD8+CD57+ T cells (not recorded which) from PBMCs. The receptors here all came from a human donor in good health, serving as a control.

The sample holds a few counts of this clonotype. The chain links TRBV4-1 to TRBJ1-1, with D maybe TRBD1 (5 bases). The CDR3 loop spans 17 amino acids. Germline V gene sequence: CDR1 MGHRA, CDR2 YSYEKL. The V gene lost 1 base and the J gene lost 1 base, with 16 bases spanning the gap. This CDR3 is CASSQGLATGKNTEAFF. In DNA form, the CDR3 reads TGCGCCAGCAGCCAAGGGCTGGCAACAGGAAAGAACACTGAAGCTTTCTTT.

The V call is TRBV20-1, the J call TRBJ2-7; 9 bases agree with TRBD1. CDR1 and CDR2 from the germline V gene are DFQATT and SNEGSKA (reference sequence). V dropped 6 bases and J dropped 5; count of bases not matched to a gene: 8. This CDR3 is built from 13 residues. CDR3 region: CSALRDREHEQYF. In nucleotides, the CDR3 is TGCAGTGCGCTCCGGGACAGGGAGCACGAGCAGTACTTC.

J is TRBJ2-1 and V is TRBV10-3; D might be TRBD2 (6 bases). The CDR3 consists of 11 residues. V was cut by 6 bases and J by 10 bases, with 10 bases left in between. Germline V gene data show CDR1 as ENHRY and CDR2 as SYGVKD. The CDR3 reads CAISGEVEQFF. CDR3 DNA sequence: TGTGCCATCAGCGGGGAGGTGGAGCAGTTCTTC.

V and J are TRBV2 and TRBJ2-7; D is unresolved. The germline V gene has CDR1 SNHLY and CDR2 FYNNEI. CDR3 length equals 13 residues. The germline V and J ends were trimmed by 3 bases and 2 bases, with 8 bases remaining between them. The CDR3 coding sequence is TGTGCCAGCAGTGATAGGCAGGCCTACGAGCAGTACTTC. Protein product: CASSDRQAYEQYF.

This clonotype was observed a few times. CDR3 loop: CSVGPNTEAFF. CDR3 bases: TGCAGTGTGGGCCCGAACACTGAAGCTTTCTTT. The chain employs TRBV20-1 and TRBJ1-1; D remains ambiguous. Germline assignment: CDR1 DFQATT and CDR2 SNEGSKA (reference sequence). V lost 7 bases and J 1 base, leaving 7 bases between the germline ends. The CDR3 contains 11 residues.

This clonotype has only a few counts. The chain links TRBV5-1 to TRBJ1-3; D ambiguous. V gave up 7 bases and J gave up 4 bases, with 18 bases separating them. Germline loops: CDR1 SGHRS, CDR2 YFSETQ. The CDR3 spans 15 residues. In DNA form, the CDR3 reads TGCGCCAGCGCCCGACGTCCCGGCTCGGGAAACACCATATATTTT. Residues: CASARRPGSGNTIYF.

This chain joins TRBV7-3 and TRBJ2-2, with 9 bases matching TRBD1. This CDR3 has 12 residues. The trim removed 5 bases at V and 11 bases at J, leaving 3 bases unmatched. Germline-derived CDR1 and CDR2 are SGHTA and FQGTGA. The CDR3 DNA sequence: TGTGCCAGCAGCACAGGGGGCGGTGAGCTGTTTTTT. Translating gives CASSTGGGELFF.

This clonotype has only a few counts. A clone one base away is much larger, so this may be a read error. V usage is TRBV20-1 and J usage is TRBJ1-3, with 8 bases matching TRBD1. The CDR3 has 13 amino acids. CDR1 is DFQATT, CDR2 SNEGSKA, per germline (reference sequence). The CDR3 sequence: CSAEKGQGNPIYF. The CDR3 DNA reads TGCAGTGCCGAAAAAGGACAGGGAAACCCCATATATTTT.

For this clonotype: Given a much more abundant clone one base away, this may be a read error. The chain couples TRBV7-9 to TRBJ1-1; D not certain. The CDR3 loop spans 13 amino acids. The germline gives CDR1 SEHNR, CDR2 FQNEAQ (reference sequence). CDR3 nucleotide sequence: TGCGCCAGCAGCAGGCAGAGCACCACTGAAGCTTTCTTT. Residues: CASSRQSTTEAFF.

This clonotype has a count of ten or more. The J gene is TRBJ1-2, the V gene TRBV5-1, with no clear D. There are 14 residues in the CDR3. Trimming shortened V by 1 base and J by 4 bases, and 11 bases separated the two germline ends. The V gene's germline CDR1 is SGHRS and CDR2 YFSETQ. The DNA for the CDR3 is TGCGCCAGCAGCTTGTCCCCAGGTACCTATGGCTACACCTTC. Its protein product is CASSLSPGTYGYTF.

This clonotype was counted many times. The chain carries TRBV19 and TRBJ1-2, with D possibly being TRBD1 (5 bases). Germline V CDR1 and CDR2: LNHDA, SQIVND (reference sequence). V was pared by 3 bases and J by 4 bases, with 12 bases between. The CDR3 is 14 amino acids. CDR3 sequence (DNA): TGTGCCAGTAGTATCCTCCAGGGTACCTATGGCTACACCTTC. Amino acids: CASSILQGTYGYTF.

This clonotype was counted many times. The chain joins TRBV2 to TRBJ1-2, with TRBD1 as a possible D gene (6 bases). There are 16 residues in the CDR3. Trimming took off 6 bases at V and 4 bases at J, with 21 bases between the two ends. Germline V gene lookup returns CDR1 SNHLY and CDR2 FYNNEI. CDR3 region: CASRVGGGNAGYGYTF. The CDR3, as DNA: TGTGCCAGCAGAGTAGGGGGGGGGAACGCCGGCTATGGCTACACCTTC.

This clonotype was found many times. The rearrangement joins TRBV2 to TRBJ1-4, with D possibly TRBD1 on 6 matching bases. V gave up 10 bases and J gave up 5 bases, with 14 bases separating them. The germline CDR1 and CDR2 sequences are SNHLY and FYNNEI. CDR3 length: 13 amino acids. CDR3 protein: CATGAGNNEKLFF. The CDR3 coding sequence is TGTGCCACGGGGGCGGGGAACAATGAAAAACTGTTTTTT.

The chain joins TRBV4-1 to TRBJ1-2; 8 nucleotides line up with TRBD1. J was trimmed by 0 bases and V by 1 base; bases with no gene match: 10. The CDR3 covers 18 residues. Germline values: CDR1 MGHRA, CDR2 YSYEKL. CDR3 sequence reads: CASSQGGRTGSPNYGYTF. The CDR3 nucleotides are TGCGCCAGCAGCCAAGGGGGTCGGACAGGGAGCCCTAACTATGGCTACACCTTC.

This clonotype was seen ten or more times. The chain uses TRBV24-1 and TRBJ2-2; D ambiguous. The CDR3 is 13 residues long. Germline CDR1 KGHDR, CDR2 SFDVKD. V was trimmed by 6 bases and J by 3 bases, leaving 7 bases between them. CDR3 loop: CATSSSHTGELFF. In DNA form, the CDR3 reads TGTGCCACCAGTTCATCCCACACCGGGGAGCTGTTTTTT.

This clonotype occurred many times. V is TRBV20-1 and J is TRBJ2-2; D remains ambiguous. The CDR3 has 13 amino acids. Trimming took 2 bases from V and 1 from J, leaving 5 bases between them. The germline V gene has CDR1 DFQATT and CDR2 SNEGSKA (reference sequence). The CDR3 DNA is TGCAGTGCTAGATCATGGAACACCGGGGAGCTGTTTTTT. This translates into CSARSWNTGELFF.

Comments on this clonotype: Sequence at one end of the junction differs from germline and may be a read error. The chain couples TRBV24-1 to TRBJ2-5; TRBD1 matches at 7 bases. Germline V gene lookup returns CDR1 KGHDR and CDR2 SFDVKD. This CDR3 region has 16 residues. CDR3 loop: CASSDLVGTVQETQYF. The CDR3 bases are TGTGCCAGCAGTGATTTGGTAGGGACAGTTCAAGAGACCCAGTACTTC.

This clonotype was picked up many times. The J gene is TRBJ1-2, the V gene TRBV20-1; TRBD1 agrees at 8 bases. Germline CDR1 and CDR2: DFQATT and SNEGSKA (reference sequence). The CDR3 totals 14 residues. V gave up 2 bases and J gave up 4 bases; unmatched junction bases: 6. The CDR3 DNA sequence: TGCAGTGCTAGACCGCTCACAGGGGGCTATGGCTACACCTTC. Translation: CSARPLTGGYGYTF.

This clonotype was observed many times. The chain employs TRBV7-3 and TRBJ1-1; D unresolved. Germline V gene data show CDR1 as SGHTA and CDR2 as FQGTGA. This CDR3 spans 13 amino acids. Trimming took off 1 base at V and 0 bases at J, with 3 bases between the two ends. The CDR3 sequence is CASSLILNTEAFF. In DNA, the CDR3 is TGTGCCAGCAGCTTAATTCTGAACACTGAAGCTTTCTTT.

This clonotype has at least ten counts. The chain uses TRBV5-1 and TRBJ1-2; D is uncertain. The ends were cut back, 4 bases at V and 0 bases at J, with 16 bases in the middle. CDR3 size: 16 residues. CDR1 and CDR2 (germline): SGHRS, YFSETQ. CDR3 nucleotide sequence: TGCGCCAGCAGCCAGAGCAGGTTCCCCTCTAACTATGGCTACACCTTC. Translating gives CASSQSRFPSNYGYTF.